The 12 T cell receptor beta chains below all came from one sample that was sequenced in a study of T cell repertoires in cytomegalovirus infection (dated by TCRdb to between 2018 and 2020). The antigens these receptors bind are not known. The label giving this sample's treatment or condition can be read as: in vitro stimulation with specific CMV peptide epitopes to enrich CMV-specific T cells. These reads were obtained on an Illumina HiSeq 1500. TCRdb redid the processing of the public reads, applying fastp at Q25 and MiXCR, and retained in-frame beta chains. Each record represents a unique CDR3 protein, reported with the most common genes and DNA among its rows. This sample is represented by under 300,000 distinct CDR3 sequences; under 25% of them were singletons. The ten largest clones represent approximately 19% of the sample. Material: cultured PBMCs, obtained from culture after CMV antigen stimulation. The receptors here all came from a human donor in good health (CMV status not recorded). Some clones in this sample may be carry-over from other donors' samples.

This clonotype was counted at least ten times. This CDR3 is CSARVGSSTDTQYF. For the CDR3, the DNA is TGCAGTGCTAGAGTAGGATCTAGCACAGATACGCAGTATTTT. This chain connects TRBV20-1 to TRBJ2-3; unclear D gene. V was cut by 1 base and J by 0 bases, with 8 bases left in between. CDR3 size: 14 residues. CDR1 and CDR2 from the germline V gene are DFQATT and SNEGSKA (reference sequence).

This chain links TRBV6-2 or TRBV6-3 with TRBJ2-1; D is uncertain. The CDR3 consists of 13 residues. Germline loops: CDR1 MNHEY, CDR2 SVGEGT. V was cut by 4 bases and J by 3 bases, with 7 bases left in between. CDR3 coding DNA: TGTGCCAGCAGTTTGTCGGACTACAATGAGCAGTTCTTC. Amino acids: CASSLSDYNEQFF.

V and J are TRBV9 and TRBJ1-3; 7 bases map to TRBD1. The junction had 8 bases not matched to a gene; V was cut back by 0 bases and J by 2 bases. CDR3 length: 17 residues. In germline, CDR1 is SGDLS, CDR2 YYNGEE. The CDR3 reads CASSVARDRDPGNTIYF. In DNA form, the CDR3 reads TGTGCCAGCAGCGTAGCACGTGACAGGGATCCTGGAAACACCATATATTTT. Complete variable domain (other parts from reference TRBV9 and TRBJ1-3): DSGVTQTPKHLITATGQRVTLRCSPRSGDLSVYWYQQSLDQGLQFLIQYYNGEERAKGNILERFSAQQFPDLHSELNLSSLELGDSALYFCASSVARDRDPGNTIYFGEGSWLTVV.

The chain couples TRBV28 to TRBJ2-7; 12 bases map to TRBD2. The length of the CDR3 is 14 residues. The germline V gene encodes CDR1 MDHEN and CDR2 SYDVKM. Germline trimming cut 6 bases from V and 3 bases from J; bases unmatched to any gene: 3. CDR3 DNA: TGTGCCAGCAGCGGACTAGCGGGATACTACGAGCAGTACTTC. Translated, it gives CASSGLAGYYEQYF.

This clonotype turned up a few times. The chain couples TRBV19 to TRBJ1-5, with TRBD1 identical over 8 bases. Looked up from germline, CDR1 is LNHDA and CDR2 is SQIVND (reference sequence). Germline trimming cut 6 bases from V and 5 bases from J; bases unmatched to any gene: 3. The CDR3 runs to 13 residues. As DNA, the CDR3 is TGTGCCAGTAGGGACAGGGCGGATCAGCCCCAGCATTTT. Translation: CASRDRADQPQHF. Drawing the rest from reference TRBV19 and TRBJ1-5, the complete variable domain is DGGITQSPKYLFRKEGQNVTLSCEQNLNHDAMYWYRQDPGQGLRLIYYSQIVNDFQKGDIAEGYSVSREKKESFPLTVTSAQKNPTAFYLCASRDRADQPQHFGDGTRLSIL.

The chain joins TRBV12-3 or TRBV12-4 to TRBJ2-4; D uncertain. The CDR3 has 14 amino acids. With 0 bases removed from V and 1 base from J, the gap between germline ends came to 4 bases. CDR3 loop: CASSLADAKNIQYF. The CDR3 region has the DNA TGTGCCAGCAGTTTAGCAGATGCCAAAAACATTCAGTACTTC.

At least ten counts were recorded for this clonotype. The chain is built from TRBV7-8 and TRBJ1-5; D possibly corresponds to TRBD1 (5 bases). The CDR3 covers 14 residues. The V end lost 3 bases, the J end lost 6 bases, and 12 bases lay between the germline ends. The germline V gene has CDR1 SGHVS and CDR2 FQNEAQ. This CDR3 reads CASSFKGVGQPQHF. The DNA for the CDR3 is TGTGCCAGCAGCTTTAAAGGGGTCGGTCAGCCCCAGCATTTT.

The chain recombines TRBV24-1 with TRBJ2-3; TRBD2 aligns across 10 bases. The CDR3 runs to 13 residues. CDR1 and CDR2 from the germline V gene are KGHDR and SFDVKD. V lost 4 bases to trimming and J lost 8 bases; unmatched junction nucleotides: 2. This CDR3 is CATSELAGTTQYF. The CDR3 DNA reads as TGTGCCACCAGTGAACTAGCGGGAACTACGCAGTATTTT.

This chain connects TRBV5-1 to TRBJ2-1, with TRBD1 as a possible D gene (6 bases). CDR1 and CDR2 (germline): SGHRS, YFSETQ. Trimming left V 0 bases short and J 6 bases short, with 16 bases between. The CDR3 extends over 16 amino acids. The DNA of the CDR3 is TGCGCCAGCAGCTTGGGGACAGCCGGGCTAGGCAATGAGCAGTTCTTC. Translating it yields CASSLGTAGLGNEQFF.

This clonotype was recorded a few times. The gene calls are TRBV11-2 and TRBJ2-5; D gene unclear. V was trimmed by 5 bases and J by 5 bases, leaving 12 bases between them. CDR3 length: 13 amino acids. CDR1 is SGHAT, CDR2 FQNNGV, per germline. As DNA, the CDR3 is TGTGCCAGCAGCCCGCGTTGGCTGGAGACCCAGTACTTC. This gives the protein CASSPRWLETQYF.

The genes are TRBV30 and TRBJ1-2, with D tentatively TRBD1 (5 bases). There are 13 residues in the CDR3. CDR1 and CDR2 from the germline V gene are GTSNPN and SVGIG (reference sequence). V lost 4 bases and J 6 bases, leaving 15 bases between the germline ends. The CDR3, as DNA: TGTGCCTGGAACTACTTGAGGGGCGATGGCTACACCTTC. Encoded protein: CAWNYLRGDGYTF.

The sample holds a few counts of this clonotype. The rearrangement links TRBV6-1 to TRBJ1-2; no clear D gene. CDR1 and CDR2 (germline): MNHNS, SASEGT. The length of the CDR3 is 13 residues. Deletions cut 6 bases from V and 5 bases from J, with 13 bases between. The CDR3: CASRQSGGYGYTF. The CDR3, as DNA: TGTGCCAGCAGACAGTCCGGAGGTTATGGCTACACCTTC.